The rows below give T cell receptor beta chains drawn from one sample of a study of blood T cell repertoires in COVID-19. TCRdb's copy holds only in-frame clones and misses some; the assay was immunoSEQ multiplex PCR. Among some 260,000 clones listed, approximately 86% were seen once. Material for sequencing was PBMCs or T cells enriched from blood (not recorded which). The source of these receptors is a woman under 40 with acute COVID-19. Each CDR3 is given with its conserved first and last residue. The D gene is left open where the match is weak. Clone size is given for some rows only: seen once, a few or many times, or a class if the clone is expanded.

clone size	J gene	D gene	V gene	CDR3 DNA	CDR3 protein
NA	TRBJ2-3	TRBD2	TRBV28	TGTGCCAGCAGTTTAGTCCTTGTCCTACTAGCGGGAACCGCAGATACGCAGTATTTT	CASSLVLVLLAGTADTQYF
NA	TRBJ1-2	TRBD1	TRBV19	TGTGCCAGTAGTATGGGACAGGGGGCGAATTTCTACACCTTC	CASSMGQGANFYTF
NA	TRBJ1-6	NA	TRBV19	TGTGCCAGTAGTATACGGGATTCACCCCTCCACTTT	CASSIRDSPLHF
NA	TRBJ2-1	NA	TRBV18	TGTGCCAGCTCACCCTCCCTAGACAATGAGCAGTTCTTC	CASSPSLDNEQFF
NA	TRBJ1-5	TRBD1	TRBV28	TGTGCCAGCAGTAAGGACAGGGGGAGCAATCAGCCCCAGCATTTT	CASSKDRGSNQPQHF
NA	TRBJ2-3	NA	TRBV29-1	TGCAGCGTTGAGTCTATCACAGATACGCAGTATTTT	CSVESITDTQYF
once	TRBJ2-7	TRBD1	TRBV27	TGTGCCAGCAGTTTTGGGGACAGGGGGCTGAGCTCCTACGAGCAGTACTTC	CASSFGDRGLSSYEQYF
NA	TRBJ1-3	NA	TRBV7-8	TGTGCCAGCAGCAGCCGGGACTCGCGGTTCTCTGGAAACACCATATATTTT	CASSSRDSRFSGNTIYF
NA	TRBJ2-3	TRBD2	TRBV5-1	TGCGCCAGCAGCGCTGGACTAGCGGAGAACACAGATACGCAGTATTTT	CASSAGLAENTDTQYF
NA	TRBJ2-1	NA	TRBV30	TGTGCCTGGAGTGGCCCGACTAGATACAATGAGCAGTTCTTC	CAWSGPTRYNEQFF
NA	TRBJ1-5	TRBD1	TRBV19	TGTGCCAGTAGGGCGACAGGGGATTATCAGCCCCAGCATTTT	CASRATGDYQPQHF
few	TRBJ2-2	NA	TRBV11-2	TGTGCCAGCAGCCCGATCAGGACCGGGGAGCTGTTTTTT	CASSPIRTGELFF
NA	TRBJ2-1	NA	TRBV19	TGTGCCAGTAGTATCCCAACTGACAGAGCCAGATACAATGAGCAGTTCTTC	CASSIPTDRARYNEQFF
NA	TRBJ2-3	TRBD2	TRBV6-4	TGTGCCAGCAGTGTGCGGGGGGGCCTAGATACGCAGTATTTT	CASSVRGGLDTQYF
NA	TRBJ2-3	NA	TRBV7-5	TGTGCCAGAAGCTTGAATCAGGAGGGGCGCGGTACGGCGGGGCCCACAGATACGCAGTATTTT	CARSLNQEGRGTAGPTDTQYF
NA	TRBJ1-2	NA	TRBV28	TGTGCCAGCAGCTCCGGGGGGCGCGAGTTGGCTAACTATGGCTACACCTTC	CASSSGGRELANYGYTF
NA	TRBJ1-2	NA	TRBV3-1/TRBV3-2	TGTGCCAGCAGCCAAGTATTTGGCGCAGGGGCGGACTATGGCTACACCTTC	CASSQVFGAGADYGYTF
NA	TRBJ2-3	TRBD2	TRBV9	TGTGCCAGCAGAGCTAGCGGGGGCATAGGAGATACGCAGTATTTT	CASRASGGIGDTQYF
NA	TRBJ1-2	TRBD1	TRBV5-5	TGTGCCAGCAGTAGGGGGCAAGTGGACGGCTACACCTTC	CASSRGQVDGYTF
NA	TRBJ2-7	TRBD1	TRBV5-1	TGCGCCAGCAGCTACGGACAGGGGTCAAAGGAGGGCTCCTACGAGCAGTACTTC	CASSYGQGSKEGSYEQYF
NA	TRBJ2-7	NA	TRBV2	TGTGCCAGCAGTATGGCCAACTACGAGCAGTACTTC	CASSMANYEQYF
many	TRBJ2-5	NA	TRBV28	TGTGCCAGCAGTGACCCGGGACACCAAACGATCTCAGGGACCCAGTACTTC	CASSDPGHQTISGTQYF
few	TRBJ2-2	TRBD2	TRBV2	TGTGCCAGCCAGGGACTAGCGGAGCGCGGGGAGCTGTTTTTT	CASQGLAERGELFF
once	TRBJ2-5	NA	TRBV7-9	TGTGCCAGCAGCTTAGTGGACAAGCAAGAGACCCAGTACTTC	CASSLVDKQETQYF
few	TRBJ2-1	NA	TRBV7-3	TGTGCCAGCAGCCTAGTCCCTACTAGCCGCTACAATGAGCAGTTCTTC	CASSLVPTSRYNEQFF
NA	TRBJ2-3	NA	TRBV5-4	TGTGCCAGCAGCTGGGTTGGGCTAGCTGGCACAGATACGCAGTATTTT	CASSWVGLAGTDTQYF
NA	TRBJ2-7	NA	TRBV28	TGTGCCAGCCACCTTGGAGGCTCCTACGAGCAGTACTTC	CASHLGGSYEQYF
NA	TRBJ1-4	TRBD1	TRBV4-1	TGCGCCAGCAGCCAAGGGACAGGGACTGAAAAACTGTTTTTT	CASSQGTGTEKLFF
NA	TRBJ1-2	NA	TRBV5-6	TGTGCCAGCAGCTTATCCCGGGAATCACCCTATGGCTACACCTTC	CASSLSRESPYGYTF
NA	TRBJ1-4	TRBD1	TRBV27	TGTGCCAGCAAAAGGGGACAGGCAACTAATGAAAAACTGTTTTTT	CASKRGQATNEKLFF
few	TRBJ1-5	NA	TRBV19	TGTGCCAGTAGTGCGCTCGGGCCCCAGCATTTT	CASSALGPQHF
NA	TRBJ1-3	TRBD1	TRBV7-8	TGTGCCAGCAGCTTAGCTAACAGGGGCCCTGGAAACACCATATATTTT	CASSLANRGPGNTIYF
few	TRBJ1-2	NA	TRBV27	TGTGCCAGCAGTCTCATACGAGGAGACTATGGCTACACCTTC	CASSLIRGDYGYTF
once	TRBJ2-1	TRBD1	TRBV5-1	TGCGCCAGCAGCGGGGGACAGGGGCCGTTCAATGAGCAGTTCTTC	CASSGGQGPFNEQFF
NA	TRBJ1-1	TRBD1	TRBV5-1	TGCGCCAGCAGCTTGCTGACAGGGGCTCAGGACACTGAAGCTTTCTTT	CASSLLTGAQDTEAFF
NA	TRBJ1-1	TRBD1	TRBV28	TGTGCCAGTAGGTGGACAGGGTTGTCCCTGATGAACACTGAAGCTTTCTTT	CASRWTGLSLMNTEAFF
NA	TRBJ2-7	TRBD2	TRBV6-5	TGTGCCAGCAACGGGCGGGGGGCCTACGAGCAGTACTTC	CASNGRGAYEQYF
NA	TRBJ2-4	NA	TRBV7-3	TGTGCCAGCAGCTTAATGGGGCGCCAGGACATTCAGTACTTC	CASSLMGRQDIQYF
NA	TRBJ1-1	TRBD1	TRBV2	TGTGCCAGCACCCCAGGGGGCGCTGAGATGGCTTTCTTT	CASTPGGAEMAFF
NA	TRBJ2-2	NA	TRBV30	TGTGCCTGGAGTCACCTTCGGGGGTGGAGACTAGACACCGGGGAGCTGTTTTTT	CAWSHLRGWRLDTGELFF